This T cell receptor beta chain was recovered during a study of CD8 T cells in Susac syndrome. The RNA, roughly 0.5 to 1 ug, was put through reverse transcription using random hexamers. In TCRdb, the immunoSEQ multiplex PCR reads were re-called with MiXCR into one record per CDR3 protein. This table holds roughly 200,000 distinct CDR3 sequences, around 95% found once. The germline CDR1 and CDR2 sequences are LGHDT and YNNKEL (reference sequence). CDR3 size: 14 residues. The ends were cut back, 0 bases at V and 5 bases at J, with 8 bases in the middle. The healthy controls were matched to patients by age and sex. In contrast to the negatively isolated CD8+ and CD4+ T cells, TEMRA cells were FACS-enriched.

The V call is TRBV3-1, the J call TRBJ2-1; D uncertain. Sequences were obtained from CD4+ T cells from PBMCs. The sequence was collected from a human donor in good health. This CDR3 is CASSQDPDHNEQFF. DNA of the CDR3: TGTGCCAGCAGCCAAGACCCCGACCACAATGAGCAGTTCTTC.